The source of this T cell receptor beta chain is a study of blood T cell repertoires in COVID-19. Study overall: PBMCs, B-cell-depleted T cells, or T cells provided the cDNA or gDNA that made up the material.

The V gene's germline CDR1 is GTSNPN and CDR2 SVGIG (reference sequence). The CDR3 runs to 16 residues. V lost 2 bases, J lost 0 bases, and 7 bases stayed unmatched. In the original workflow: Scientists estimated how many nucleated cells there were by amplifying reference gene primers. Produced via immunoSEQ multiplex PCR; TCRdb's table is partial and in-frame only. That table supplies the V and J calls and clone size; D and trimming were determined from the DNA. The sample has under 200,000 clones, roughly 90% seen once; the top ten hold 6.5% to 8%. Participant age was roughly 18 to 90 years, and participants resided in 24 US areas. Clinical history as reported by participants underpinned cohort assignment.

This receptor was taken from a woman aged 45-59 years who had recovered from COVID-19. The V call is TRBV30, the J call TRBJ1-3; 7 nucleotides line up with TRBD1. The source material was PBMCs or T cells enriched from blood (not recorded which). The CDR3 DNA reads as TGTGCCTGGAGTCCTTGGACAGGACACTCTGGAAACACCATATATTTT. Protein: CAWSPWTGHSGNTIYF.